Included here is one TCR beta chain sequence, with context. This sample was included in a study of CD8 T cells in Susac syndrome. The CDR3 loop spans 16 amino acids. Germline values: CDR1 SGHTA, CDR2 FQGNSA. V lost 5 bases and J lost 1; bases outside the gene matches: 5. Controls were drawn from healthy donors and were matched for age and sex. TEMRA cells were FACS-enriched and CD8+ and CD4+ T cells negatively isolated. cDNA came from about 0.5 to 1 ug RNA primed by random hexamers. The CDR3 of TCR beta was amplified by immunoSEQ multiplex PCR across 54 Vbeta and 13 Jbeta. TCRdb used MiXCR to reprocess the immunoSEQ multiplex PCR reads, holding one entry per CDR3 protein. The sample lists 150,000 to 200,000 distinct CDR3 sequences; around 94% were seen once.

The sequenced material came from CD4+ T cells from PBMCs. The chain uses TRBV7-2 and TRBJ2-1; 10 bases fit TRBD2. This receptor was taken from a human donor in good health. This CDR3 is CASSQKTSGSYNEQFF. Here the CDR3 DNA reads TGTGCCAGCAGCCAGAAGACTAGCGGGTCCTACAATGAGCAGTTCTTC.